A selection of T cell receptor beta chains follows, all from one sample in a study of T cells expressing NK-cell markers. Reprocessing the 5' RACE reads, TCRdb reports a single entry for every CDR3 protein and omits DNA. Here the sample table reports 350,000 to 450,000 distinct CDR3 sequences. Sequencing was carried out using blood T cells: a sorted CD56 or NKG2C T cell subset, CD4+ or CD8+ T cells, or bulk PBMC T cells (not recorded which). The receptors stem from a man aged 18 to 69 in good health. The CDR3 runs from the conserved cysteine through the conserved F or W.

J gene,CDR3 length,V gene,CDR3 protein
TRBJ1-1,14,TRBV6-1,CASSEYRGREEAFF
TRBJ2-2,16,TRBV27,CASSTRRVSNTGELFF
TRBJ2-7,13,TRBV6-2/TRBV6-3,CASRRTGGYEQYF
TRBJ1-6,13,TRBV10-1,CAIDRGPNSPLHF
TRBJ2-7,14,TRBV6-1,CASMRDRDLYEQYF
TRBJ1-6,14,TRBV12-3/TRBV12-4,CASSRTGGNSPLHF
TRBJ1-1,16,TRBV12-3/TRBV12-4,CASSLARSRMNTEAFF
TRBJ1-2,15,TRBV6-5,CASISTLGGNYGYTF
TRBJ2-7,14,TRBV20-1,CSGSRGGDSYEQYF
TRBJ2-2,13,TRBV18,CASSPVYTGELFF
TRBJ1-4,14,TRBV20-1,CSASDGRGLEKLFF
TRBJ1-2,11,TRBV20-1,CSADTGLGYTF
TRBJ2-1,15,TRBV7-9,CASRPTSTDYNEQFF
TRBJ2-2,14,TRBV7-9,CASSLAGSTGELFF
TRBJ1-1,15,TRBV6-5,CASSSLRGRNTEAFF
TRBJ2-3,17,TRBV7-2,CASSLGLGTSGTDTQYF
TRBJ1-6,13,TRBV9,CASSSRQDGPLHF
TRBJ2-1,17,TRBV20-1,CSARGGGGSDSYNEQFF
TRBJ1-1,16,TRBV5-1,CASSPGTGAFGAEAFF
TRBJ2-1,13,TRBV6-4,CASSVEEYNEQFF
TRBJ2-7,16,TRBV12-3/TRBV12-4,CASSLGQGRGSYEQYF
TRBJ1-6,14,TRBV14,CASSQEFFNSPLHF
TRBJ1-2,14,TRBV12-3/TRBV12-4,CASRSSGGLSGYTF
TRBJ1-5,14,TRBV12-3/TRBV12-4,CASSPTGSNQPQHF
TRBJ2-1,16,TRBV20-1,CSASWTSGTTYNEQFF
TRBJ2-2,14,TRBV11-1,CASSSTQGMGELFF
TRBJ2-6,17,TRBV20-1,CSARKRQGAAGANVLTF
TRBJ1-2,15,TRBV20-1,CSARDFGQGVGGYTF
TRBJ2-7,12,TRBV24-1,CATSDSGTEQYF
TRBJ2-7,14,TRBV15,CATSTQRHRGEQYF
TRBJ2-1,14,TRBV6-1,CASTHGAGNNEQFF
TRBJ2-1,15,TRBV5-1,CASSISGGGHGEQFF
TRBJ2-1,13,TRBV5-4,CASSRPSVIEQFF
TRBJ1-5,14,TRBV12-3/TRBV12-4,CASSFAGTGSAQHF
TRBJ1-1,11,TRBV2,CASSLSGPAFF
TRBJ2-3,12,TRBV27,CASSPTVSTQYF
TRBJ2-7,12,TRBV10-3,CAISESWHEQYF
TRBJ2-1,13,TRBV5-1,CASSSVYRDEQFF
TRBJ1-4,15,TRBV6-1,CASKRNRSYNEKLFF
TRBJ1-4,17,TRBV2,CASSRDRQVATNEKLFF
TRBJ2-6,16,TRBV5-6,CASSLPYLSGANVLTF
TRBJ2-5,14,TRBV7-6,CASSQEGRPETQYF
TRBJ2-2,16,TRBV11-2,CASSLDGQANTGELFF
TRBJ1-1,17,TRBV7-2,CASSKTLLRDRDGGAFF
TRBJ2-5,13,TRBV10-3,CAIGGGLGETQYF
TRBJ1-1,14,TRBV29-1,CSVREGGGKPEAFF
TRBJ2-1,13,TRBV7-9,CASSKGQYNEQFF
TRBJ1-2,15,TRBV7-2,CASSLGTGYLYGYTF